The rows below give T cell receptor beta chains drawn from one sample of a study of blood T cells in healthy people across ages. TCRdb reprocessed the 5' RACE reads with MiXCR, giving one entry per CDR3 protein. The table records 1.5 million to 2 million distinct CDR3 sequences, roughly 30% of them present only once. The source material was blood. The origin of the receptors is a woman in her 30s in good health. The CDR3 runs from the conserved cysteine through the conserved F or W. A D gene is named only where the DNA matches it firmly. Only some rows state a clone size, as once, few, many or a class for expanded clones.

CDR3 DNA	CDR3 protein	V gene	D gene	clone size	J gene
TGTGCCAGCAGCACAACAGGGGAATACAATGAGCAGTTCTTC	CASSTTGEYNEQFF	TRBV7-6	TRBD1	-	TRBJ2-1
TGCAGTGCTAAGGACGGAAGCTCCTATAATTCACCCCTCCACTTT	CSAKDGSSYNSPLHF	TRBV20-1	-	many	TRBJ1-6
TGCAGCGCTGGGCTGGGTATTAGGACTGAAGCTTTCTTT	CSAGLGIRTEAFF	TRBV29-1	-	-	TRBJ1-1
TGTGCCAGCACTCGCCACCACTATGGCTACACCTTC	CASTRHHYGYTF	TRBV7-2	-	many	TRBJ1-2
TGTGCCAGTAGTATAGTTTCGGGAGCCTACGAGCAGTACTTC	CASSIVSGAYEQYF	TRBV19	-	-	TRBJ2-7
TGTGCCTATAGCCAGGGGGCTGCGGGCACCGGGGAGCCGTTTTTT	CAYSQGAAGTGEPFF	TRBV30	TRBD1	-	TRBJ2-2
TGTGCCAGCAGCGTAGGAGGTAAAAACATTCAGTACTTC	CASSVGGKNIQYF	TRBV9	-	many	TRBJ2-4
TGTGCCAGCAGTTATGGAGGGTACGCAGATACGCAGTATTTT	CASSYGGYADTQYF	TRBV6-5	-	-	TRBJ2-3
TGCAGTGCTAGGCGCGCTGGGGCCAACGTCCTGACTTTC	CSARRAGANVLTF	TRBV20-1	-	many	TRBJ2-6
TGCAGTGCTAGAGATCACCGCACTGAAGCTTTCTTT	CSARDHRTEAFF	TRBV20-1	-	few	TRBJ1-1
TGTGCCAGCAGCTCCCGACAGGGATGGGCACAAGAGACCCAGTACTTC	CASSSRQGWAQETQYF	TRBV11-2	TRBD1	few	TRBJ2-5
TGTGCCAGCACCAGGGATAGGGGGAGCACAGATACGCAGTATTTT	CASTRDRGSTDTQYF	TRBV2	-	-	TRBJ2-3
TGTGCCAGCAGGGGCTGGGCGGGAGGGCCCACAGATACGCAGTATTTT	CASRGWAGGPTDTQYF	TRBV12-3/TRBV12-4	TRBD2	-	TRBJ2-3
TGCGCCAGCAGCTTGGGCGGGACTAGCGGGAGGTCGACAGATACGCAGTATTTT	CASSLGGTSGRSTDTQYF	TRBV5-1	TRBD2	-	TRBJ2-3
TGTGCCAGCAGCGCGGGACAGAAAGAGACCCAGTACTTC	CASSAGQKETQYF	TRBV11-1	-	many	TRBJ2-5
TGTGCCAGCAGTGAAATTGGCAATCAGCCCCAGCATTTT	CASSEIGNQPQHF	TRBV12-3/TRBV12-4	-	-	TRBJ1-5
TGCAGTGCTAGCCGTGGGGGACACAACTATGGCTACACCTTC	CSASRGGHNYGYTF	TRBV20-1	-	-	TRBJ1-2
TGCGCCAGCAGCTGGGTAAGACGCAATCAGCCCCAGCATTTT	CASSWVRRNQPQHF	TRBV5-1	-	-	TRBJ1-5
TGCAGTGCTAGGACGGCGGGAGGTAGAGACGAGCAGTACTTC	CSARTAGGRDEQYF	TRBV20-1	TRBD2	many	TRBJ2-7
TGCAGCGTCCTCTTGGGACTAGCGTTCGACAATGGGCAGTTCTTC	CSVLLGLAFDNGQFF	TRBV29-1	TRBD2	few	TRBJ2-1
TGTGCCAGCAGCTTAGATGGGGCTAATGAAAAACGGTTTTTT	CASSLDGANEKRFF	TRBV7-9	-	-	TRBJ1-4
TGTGCCAGCAGCTTAGGCACCAAGTTAGATACGCAGTATTTT	CASSLGTKLDTQYF	TRBV7-2	-	few	TRBJ2-3
TGTGCCAGCAGCTTATATGGCGGGGGAATCACAGATACGCAGTATTTT	CASSLYGGGITDTQYF	TRBV7-3	TRBD2	few	TRBJ2-3
TGTGCCAGCAGCTTAGATGTTCGGGGGAATGGCTACACCTTC	CASSLDVRGNGYTF	TRBV7-9	-	-	TRBJ1-2
TGTGCCAGCAGCATAAGCCCTTCCCAGTCACCCCTCCACTTT	CASSISPSQSPLHF	TRBV11-2	-	few	TRBJ1-6
TGTGCCACCAGCAGAAAACGCCCGACAGGGACTGGGGCCAACGTCCTGACTTTC	CATSRKRPTGTGANVLTF	TRBV15	TRBD1	-	TRBJ2-6
TGTGCCAGCAGCCAAAGCGACAGTAAAGAGACCCAGTACTTC	CASSQSDSKETQYF	TRBV7-9	-	-	TRBJ2-5
TGCAGTGCCCGGTCCCCTAGCGGCCGCACCGGGGAGCTGTTTTTT	CSARSPSGRTGELFF	TRBV20-1	TRBD2	-	TRBJ2-2
TGTGCCAGCAGCCAAGAAGAGGAGGAGGCAGCTTTCTTT	CASSQEEEEAAFF	TRBV3-1	-	-	TRBJ1-1
TGTGCCACCAGTGATTCGGCTAGCGGGGGGGCGTTTGATGAGCAGTTCTTC	CATSDSASGGAFDEQFF	TRBV24-1	TRBD2	few	TRBJ2-1
TGTGCCAGCTCACAAATGCCGCCGCAGAACTATGGCTACACCTTC	CASSQMPPQNYGYTF	TRBV18	-	few	TRBJ1-2
TGTGCCAGCAGTTACGGGGGCTACACCTTC	CASSYGGYTF	TRBV6-6	-	once	TRBJ1-2
TGTGCCAGCAGTCTCCGGGACAACTCCTACAATGAGCAGTTCTTC	CASSLRDNSYNEQFF	TRBV9	-	few	TRBJ2-1
TGTGCCAGCACCTTCAGTGGGATTTCCTACGAGCAGTACTTC	CASTFSGISYEQYF	TRBV28	-	few	TRBJ2-7
TGTGCCTGGAGTGGGATAGCGGGTACAGATACGCAGTATTTT	CAWSGIAGTDTQYF	TRBV30	TRBD2	-	TRBJ2-3